The 10 T cell receptor beta chains given below trace back to one sample, sequenced in a study of blood T cell repertoires in COVID-19. TCRdb's copy holds only in-frame clones and misses some; the assay was immunoSEQ multiplex PCR. The table records roughly 200,000 clones, 85% to 90% of them present only once. Sequencing was carried out using peripheral blood. These receptors came from an older woman with acute or convalescent COVID-19.

This chain uses TRBV13 with TRBJ2-3; 16 bases match TRBD2. CDR1 and CDR2 from the germline V gene are PRHDT and FYEKMQ (reference sequence). Trimming took 4 bases from V and 0 from J; bases not matched to a gene: 7. The CDR3 runs 19 residues. In DNA, the CDR3 is TGTGCCAGCAGCTCGGGACTAGCGGGAGGGGAATACAGCACAGATACGCAGTATTTT. This encodes CASSSGLAGGEYSTDTQYF.

The rearrangement uses TRBV5-8 and TRBJ1-6; possible D gene TRBD1, 5 bases. V gave up 4 bases and J gave up 9 bases, with 11 bases separating them. The germline CDR1 and CDR2 sequences are SGHTS and YDEGEE. The CDR3 is 13 residues long. CDR3 loop: CASSPRGGSPLHF. For the CDR3, the DNA is TGTGCCAGCAGCCCCCGGGGGGGTTCACCCCTCCACTTT.

The chain is built from TRBV30 and TRBJ1-3; 7 bases match TRBD1. This CDR3 is built from 18 residues. V lost 3 bases to trimming and J lost 3 bases; unmatched junction nucleotides: 17. Germline CDR1 and CDR2: GTSNPN and SVGIG (reference sequence). The CDR3: CAWRSPDRTTGVGNTIYF. The CDR3 DNA reads TGTGCCTGGAGGTCCCCCGATCGAACCACAGGGGTTGGAAACACCATATATTTT. Full variable domain (missing parts from reference TRBV30 and TRBJ1-3): SQTIHQWPATLVQPVGSPLSLECTVEGTSNPNLYWYRQAAGRGLQLLFYSVGIGQISSEVPQNLSASRPQDRQFILSSKKLLLSDSGFYLCAWRSPDRTTGVGNTIYFGEGSWLTVV.

This CDR3 is CASSIDSHYGYTF. CDR3 bases: TGTGCCAGTAGTATTGACAGCCATTATGGCTACACCTTC. V and J are TRBV19 and TRBJ1-2; TRBD1 is a possible D gene (5 bases). In germline, CDR1 is LNHDA, CDR2 SQIVND (reference sequence). The CDR3 contains 13 residues. Trimming took 3 bases from V and 5 from J, leaving 10 bases between them.

The V call is TRBV30, the J call TRBJ1-2; no clear D gene. The V end was cut by 3 bases, the J end by 5 bases, with 13 bases between. This CDR3 is 13 amino acids long. CDR1 GTSNPN and CDR2 SVGIG come from the germline V gene (reference sequence). CDR3 amino acids: CAWRAGITYGYTF. CDR3 bases: TGTGCCTGGAGAGCCGGGATTACTTATGGCTACACCTTC.

The chain employs TRBV19 and TRBJ2-3; 8 bases align to TRBD1. CDR1 and CDR2 from the germline V gene are LNHDA and SQIVND (reference sequence). V lost 6 bases, J lost 3 bases, and 5 bases stayed unmatched. The CDR3 is 14 amino acids. In nucleotides, the CDR3 is TGTGCCAGTAGAATAAGACAGGGGACAGATACGCAGTATTTT. Translating gives CASRIRQGTDTQYF.

The genes are TRBV6-1 and TRBJ1-1; weak D call: TRBD1 (6 bases). The V gene's germline CDR1 is MNHNS and CDR2 SASEGT. The CDR3 loop spans 18 amino acids. Trimming took 4 bases from V and 1 from J, leaving 22 bases between them. The CDR3 DNA reads as TGTGCCAGCAGTGTTGGGACATCCCTAGTGGGTCGGAACACTGAAGCTTTCTTT. It encodes CASSVGTSLVGRNTEAFF.

V gene TRBV4-1 combines with J gene TRBJ2-6; maybe TRBD2 (6 bases). Trimming took 0 bases from V and 2 from J, leaving 11 bases between them. Germline V gives CDR1 MGHRA, CDR2 YSYEKL. The CDR3 sequence is 17 residues long. CDR3 sequence: CASSQEGWEAGANVLTF. In DNA form, the CDR3 reads TGCGCCAGCAGCCAAGAAGGGTGGGAGGCTGGGGCCAACGTCCTGACTTTC.

The chain joins TRBV9 to TRBJ2-3; 12 bases line up with TRBD2. This CDR3 is built from 22 residues. Germline CDR1 and CDR2: SGDLS and YYNGEE. Germline trimming cut 0 bases from V and 0 bases from J; bases unmatched to any gene: 17. In DNA, the CDR3 is TGTGCCAGCAGCGTAGCAACACGTCGACTAGCGGGAGATGAAACTAGCACAGATACGCAGTATTTT. Amino acid sequence: CASSVATRRLAGDETSTDTQYF.

In this sample, this clone turned up once. The DNA for the CDR3 is TGTGCCAGCAGTGAGGAAGAAATAGGACTAGCGGGAGTCAGGGAGACCCAGTACTTC. Amino acids: CASSEEEIGLAGVRETQYF. This chain links TRBV2 with TRBJ2-5, with 13 bases matching TRBD2. Germline assignment: CDR1 SNHLY and CDR2 FYNNEI. This CDR3 has 19 residues. After removal of 3 bases from V and 5 bases from J, the junction contained 15 bases not matched to a gene.